This T cell receptor (beta chain) was profiled in a study of blood T cell repertoires in COVID-19. Sequenced by immunoSEQ multiplex PCR; TCRdb stores in-frame clones only, minus some. This table holds about 480,000 clones, approximately 90% found once. Enrolled during active infection, Seattle patients were then followed longitudinally. Germline V gene lookup returns CDR1 SGHAT and CDR2 FQNNGV. CDR3 length equals 18 residues. V was clipped by 3 bases and J by 0 bases; unmatched bases: 8. This chain uses TRBV11-2 with TRBJ2-1; 10 bases are a match to TRBD2. The sequence was collected from a woman aged 45-60 years with COVID-19, enrolled during active disease. The specimen was peripheral blood. CDR3 loop: CASSFEGSGGSSYNEQFF. The DNA for the CDR3 is TGTGCCAGCAGCTTCGAAGGTAGCGGGGGGAGCTCCTACAATGAGCAGTTCTTC.